The entry below gives a single T cell receptor beta chain sequence along with its context. Its target is not known. The assay was immunoSEQ multiplex PCR, and TCRdb's table has in-frame clones only and misses some. The sample shows roughly 75,000 clones, about 86% of them seen only once. The data were taken from a study of OX40 agonist ivuxolimab in advanced cancers. Points from the study as a whole: Low levels of normalized T-cell clonal expansion also appeared in some nonresponders.

CDR3 length: 15 amino acids. Per the germline V gene, CDR1 is LNHNV and CDR2 is YYDKDF (reference sequence). Trimming shortened V by 1 base and J by 2 bases, and 9 bases separated the two germline ends. The TCR was taken from an adult with an advanced solid tumor such as melanoma, head and neck, liver or kidney cancer. The sample here was CD4+ or CD8+ T cells sorted from blood, taken in a trial of the OX40 agonist ivuxolimab. This chain joins TRBV15 and TRBJ2-1; maybe TRBD2 (6 bases). The CDR3 protein is CATSRGAGPYNEQFF. CDR3 DNA: TGTGCCACCAGCAGAGGCGCGGGACCCTACAATGAGCAGTTCTTC.